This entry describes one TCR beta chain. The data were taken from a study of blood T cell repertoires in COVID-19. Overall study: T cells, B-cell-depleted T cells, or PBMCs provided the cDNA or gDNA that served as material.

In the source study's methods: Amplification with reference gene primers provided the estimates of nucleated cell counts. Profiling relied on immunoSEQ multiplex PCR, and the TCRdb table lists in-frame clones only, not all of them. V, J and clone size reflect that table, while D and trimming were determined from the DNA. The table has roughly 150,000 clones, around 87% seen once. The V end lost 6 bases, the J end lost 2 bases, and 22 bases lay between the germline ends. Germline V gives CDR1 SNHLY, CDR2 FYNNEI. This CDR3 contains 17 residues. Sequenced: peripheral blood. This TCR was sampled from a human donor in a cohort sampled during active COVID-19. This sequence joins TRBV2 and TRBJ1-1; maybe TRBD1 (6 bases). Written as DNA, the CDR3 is TGTGCCAGCAGGCCTACATTTGTACAGGGCCCCAACACTGAAGCTTTCTTT. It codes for CASRPTFVQGPNTEAFF.